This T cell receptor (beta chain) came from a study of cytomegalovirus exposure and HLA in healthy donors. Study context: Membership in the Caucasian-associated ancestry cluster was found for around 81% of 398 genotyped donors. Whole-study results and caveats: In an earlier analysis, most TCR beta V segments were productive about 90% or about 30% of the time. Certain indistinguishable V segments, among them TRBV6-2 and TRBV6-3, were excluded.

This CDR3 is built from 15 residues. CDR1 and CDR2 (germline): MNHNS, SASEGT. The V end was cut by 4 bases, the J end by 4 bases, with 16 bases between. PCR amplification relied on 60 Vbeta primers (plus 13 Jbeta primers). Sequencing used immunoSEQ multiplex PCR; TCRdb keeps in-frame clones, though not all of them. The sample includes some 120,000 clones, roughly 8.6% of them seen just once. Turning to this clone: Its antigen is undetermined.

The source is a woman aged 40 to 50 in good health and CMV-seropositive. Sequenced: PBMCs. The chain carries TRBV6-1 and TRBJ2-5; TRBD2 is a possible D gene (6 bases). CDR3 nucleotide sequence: TGTGCCAGCAGTGTTGGGAGGAGGGAGTTAGAGACCCAGTACTTC. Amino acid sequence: CASSVGRRELETQYF.